Below, one TCR beta chain is given with its context. What it recognizes is unknown. A read error may account for a junction end that differs from germline. The entry originates in a study of neurological immune-mediated disorders. 5'RACE with 10-nucleotide random UMIs generated the cDNA. Every sequencing run generated in excess of 160 million TCR-beta sequences. These sequences covered 15-18 subjects. TCRdb reprocessed the 5' RACE reads via MiXCR and lists one record per CDR3 protein. The data contain 100,000 or so distinct CDR3 sequences, 13% of them seen just once; the ten biggest clones take up approximately 5%. Findings of the study overall: HTLV-1-associated myelopathy displayed the greatest TCR clonal expansion, and multiple sclerosis exhibited the smallest, lower than that of healthy controls.

Noted time point: longitudinal time-point 2. Libraries used 2 million unsorted PBMCs kept frozen in RNAlater. The origin of this receptor is a female donor with HTLV-1-associated myelopathy (HAM/TSP). What was sequenced was PBMCs.

The CDR3 spells CSASTRGGRTGEMFF. CDR3 coding DNA: TGCAGTGCTAGCACGCGGGGGGGGCGAACCGGGGAGATGTTTTTT. The gene calls are TRBV20-1 and TRBJ2-2; the match to TRBD2 covers 9 bases. CDR3 length equals 15 residues. Germline CDR1 is DFQATT and CDR2 is SNEGSKA (reference sequence).